Listed below are T cell receptor beta chains from one sample, sequenced in a study of T cells in Graves' hyperthyroidism and ophthalmopathy. From the multiplex PCR reads, TCRdb called clonotypes with MiXCR, one entry per CDR3 protein. Counted here are 550,000 to 600,000 distinct CDR3 sequences, approximately 15% occurring once; the ten biggest clones make up roughly 7.1%. What was sequenced was blood. The receptors were sampled from a young woman with Graves' ophthalmopathy. Each CDR3 is given with its conserved first and last residue. The D gene is left open where the match is weak. Clone size appears in some rows only: once, few, many, or a class for an expanded clone.

j_gene,v_gene,d_gene,len,abundance,CDR3nt,CDR3aa
TRBJ2-7,TRBV28,-,13,many,TGTGCCAGCACCTTGGGGTCGGGGGACGAGCAGTACTTC,CASTLGSGDEQYF
TRBJ2-7,TRBV29-1,TRBD2,15,-,TGCAGCGTTCAGGGACTAGCGGGAGGGTCCTACGAGCAGTACTTC,CSVQGLAGGSYEQYF
TRBJ2-7,TRBV20-1,TRBD2,16,few,TGCAGTGCTAGAGATAGTACTAGCGGGAGCTCCTACGAGCAGTACTTC,CSARDSTSGSSYEQYF
TRBJ2-1,TRBV4-2,TRBD2,17,few,TGTGCCAGCAGCCAAGAACTAGCGGGAAGCTCCTACAATGAGCAGTTCTTC,CASSQELAGSSYNEQFF
TRBJ2-5,TRBV30,TRBD2,15,many,TGTGCCTGGAGTGTGACTAGCGGGAGATGGGAGACCCAGTACTTC,CAWSVTSGRWETQYF
TRBJ2-1,TRBV9,TRBD2,15,-,TGTGCCAGCAGCCCTAGCGGGAGCGGACACAATGAGCAGTTCTTC,CASSPSGSGHNEQFF
TRBJ2-7,TRBV6-1,-,15,many,TGTGCCAGCACCCTACCGGAGGGAGCCTCCTACGAGCAGTACTTC,CASTLPEGASYEQYF
TRBJ2-7,TRBV6-2/TRBV6-3,-,12,-,TGTGCCAGCAGCCACGTGGTCCGCGAGCAGTACTTC,CASSHVVREQYF
TRBJ2-1,TRBV15,-,15,few,TGTGCCACCAGCAGAGATTTCAGGGATGAAAATGAGCAGTTCTTC,CATSRDFRDENEQFF
TRBJ2-1,TRBV12-3/TRBV12-4,-,15,-,TGTGCCAGCAGTTTTGGGCAGGGCTACTACAATGAGCAGTTCTTC,CASSFGQGYYNEQFF
TRBJ2-2,TRBV5-1,TRBD2,17,-,TGCGCCAGCACCTTAATGCTAGCGGGAGGGAACACCGGGGAGCTGTTTTTT,CASTLMLAGGNTGELFF
TRBJ1-5,TRBV12-3/TRBV12-4,-,14,many,TGTGCCAGCAGTTTTGAGTATAGCAATCAGCCCCAGCATTTT,CASSFEYSNQPQHF
TRBJ2-7,TRBV5-1,-,14,-,TGCGCCAGCAGCTTTTCTCAGACCTCCTACGAGCAGTACTTC,CASSFSQTSYEQYF
TRBJ2-5,TRBV28,TRBD2,18,many,TGTGCCAGCAGGACTAGGGGACTAGCGGGAGGGGATGGGAGGTCCCAGTACTTC,CASRTRGLAGGDGRSQYF
TRBJ2-3,TRBV7-8,-,13,-,TGTGCCAGCAGCTTAGAAGAATCAGATACGCAGTATTTT,CASSLEESDTQYF
TRBJ1-6,TRBV28,-,14,many,TGTGCCAGCAGCGGAGGGGGGGCGAGGTCACCCCTCCACTTT,CASSGGGARSPLHF
TRBJ2-1,TRBV4-3,TRBD2,18,-,TGCGCCAGCAGCCAAGATCTAGCGGGAATTCTTTTTTACAATGAGCAGTTCTTC,CASSQDLAGILFYNEQFF
TRBJ2-2,TRBV6-1,-,14,few,TGTGCCAGCAGTCTTCAGTCGAACACCGGGGAGCTGTTTTTT,CASSLQSNTGELFF
TRBJ2-3,TRBV9,TRBD2,15,-,TGTGCCAGCAGCGTAGCCAGCGGGAGTCAAGATACGCAGTATTTT,CASSVASGSQDTQYF
TRBJ1-3,TRBV4-3,-,17,once,TGCGCCAGCAGCCAACGGGCACAGATCAACTCTGGAAACACCATATATTTT,CASSQRAQINSGNTIYF
TRBJ2-5,TRBV6-1,TRBD1,17,many,TGTGCCAGCAGCACCTCTCGACAGGGTTATTTCGGGGAGACCCAGTACTTC,CASSTSRQGYFGETQYF
TRBJ2-3,TRBV19,-,12,-,TGTGCCAGTAGTATGCAGGGGAATACGCAGTATTTT,CASSMQGNTQYF
TRBJ2-1,TRBV7-2,TRBD2,16,few,TGTGCCAGCAGCTTAGTAGCGGGAGGACTCTACAATGAGCAGTTCTTC,CASSLVAGGLYNEQFF
TRBJ1-2,TRBV5-6,TRBD1,15,-,TGTGCCAGCAGCCGACCACAGGGGGCTGGGTATGGCTACACCTTC,CASSRPQGAGYGYTF
TRBJ1-1,TRBV20-1,TRBD1,13,many,TGCAGTGCTAGACAGGACAGGGAGACTGAAGCTTTCTTT,CSARQDRETEAFF
TRBJ2-5,TRBV4-2,-,15,few,TGTGCCAGCAGCCAGGAATACAGGGTTCAAGAGACCCAGTACTTC,CASSQEYRVQETQYF
TRBJ1-1,TRBV5-4,TRBD1,15,-,TGTGCCAGCAGCAAACAGGGGACCTTAAACAATGAAGCTTTCTTT,CASSKQGTLNNEAFF
TRBJ2-2,TRBV11-2,TRBD2,14,many,TGTGCCAGCAGCTTAACTAGCGTAGCCGGGGAGCTGTTTTTT,CASSLTSVAGELFF
TRBJ1-2,TRBV11-2,-,15,few,TGTGCCAGCAGCTTTGGGACGGACGGGGCCTATGGCTACACCTTC,CASSFGTDGAYGYTF
TRBJ2-3,TRBV9,TRBD1,15,-,TGTGCCAGCAGCGTAGAAGGGACAGGGCCGCATACGCAGTATTTT,CASSVEGTGPHTQYF
TRBJ1-2,TRBV2,-,13,few,TGTGCCAGCAGAAACGACAGGCCCGGGGGCTACACCTTC,CASRNDRPGGYTF
TRBJ1-2,TRBV7-2,-,15,many,TGTGCCAGCAGCCTGACCCCGGGAGATCGCAGGGGCTACACCTTC,CASSLTPGDRRGYTF
TRBJ1-1,TRBV12-3/TRBV12-4,-,13,many,TGTGCCAGCAGTTCCAGGGTGGGGAGTTTTGCTTTCTTT,CASSSRVGSFAFF
TRBJ2-3,TRBV5-1,-,15,-,TGCGCCAGCACTAGCGCCCTTACAAGCACAGATACGCAGTATTTT,CASTSALTSTDTQYF
TRBJ2-7,TRBV7-9,-,15,few,TGTGCCAGCAGCTTAGCACAGGGCATATTCTACGAGCAGTACTTC,CASSLAQGIFYEQYF
TRBJ1-3,TRBV11-2,-,14,few,TGTGCCAGCAGCTTAGTCCTCTCTGGAAACACCATATATTTT,CASSLVLSGNTIYF
TRBJ1-5,TRBV19,-,15,few,TGTGCCAGTAGTATAGGGGCAGACTTCAATCAGCCCCAGCATTTT,CASSIGADFNQPQHF
TRBJ2-7,TRBV6-1,TRBD1,12,few,TGTGCCAGCTCGGACAGGTCCTACGAACAGTACTTC,CASSDRSYEQYF
TRBJ2-5,TRBV9,-,14,-,TGTGCCAGCAGCGTTGCGACAGGAGAAGAGACCCAGTACTTC,CASSVATGEETQYF
TRBJ1-2,TRBV5-6,-,13,-,TGTGCCAGCAGCTATGGACAGACCTATGGCTACACCTTC,CASSYGQTYGYTF
TRBJ2-2,TRBV7-2,TRBD1,15,-,TGTGCCAGCAGCTTAACAGGGGGCCGAACCGGGGAGCTGTTTTTT,CASSLTGGRTGELFF
TRBJ1-6,TRBV2,TRBD1,15,many,TGTGCCAGCAGTGAGATTGGGGACAGCTTATACCCCCTCCACTTT,CASSEIGDSLYPLHF
TRBJ2-1,TRBV7-3,TRBD1,15,-,TGTGCCAGCAGCCATCCGGGACAGGGGGGTAATGAGCAGTTCTTC,CASSHPGQGGNEQFF
TRBJ2-1,TRBV20-1,TRBD2,15,-,TGCAGTGCTAGAGATATAACTAGCGGGAGCAATGAGCAGTTCTTC,CSARDITSGSNEQFF
TRBJ2-7,TRBV4-1,TRBD2,18,-,TGCGCCAGCAGCTATGCCCCACTAGCGGGAGGGCCCAGCTACGAGCAGTACTTC,CASSYAPLAGGPSYEQYF
TRBJ2-7,TRBV27,-,16,many,TGTGCCAGCAGTTTAAATGGGGTCCCTCCCTCCTACGAGCAGTACTTC,CASSLNGVPPSYEQYF
TRBJ2-1,TRBV2,TRBD2,15,few,TGTGCCAGCAGTGCGACTAGCGGGAGTATCGATGAGCAGTTCTTC,CASSATSGSIDEQFF
TRBJ2-1,TRBV14,-,11,-,TGTGCCAGCAGCGAGGTAGCTGAGCAGTTCTTC,CASSEVAEQFF
TRBJ2-2,TRBV7-3,-,15,many,TGTGCCAGCAGCCCGGACTATTCGAACACCGGGGAGCTGTTTTTT,CASSPDYSNTGELFF
TRBJ2-5,TRBV12-3/TRBV12-4,TRBD1,15,many,TGTGCCAGCAGTTTAGCGACAGGGGCGGGAGAGACCCAGTACTTC,CASSLATGAGETQYF
TRBJ2-1,TRBV6-2/TRBV6-3,TRBD2,19,few,TGTGCCAGCAGCCAACCGGGACTAGCGGGACGGAGCCCCTACAATGAGCAGTTCTTC,CASSQPGLAGRSPYNEQFF
TRBJ2-7,TRBV28,TRBD1,16,many,TGTGCCAGCAGTCCCGTATACCGGGACAGGGAGTTCGAGCAGTACTTC,CASSPVYRDREFEQYF
TRBJ1-2,TRBV5-6,-,14,many,TGTGCCAGCAGCTTGGGACAGCCGGTCCGTGGCTACACCTTC,CASSLGQPVRGYTF
TRBJ2-3,TRBV7-6,-,18,-,TGTGCCAGCAGCTCGTACCCCCTTAGCGTTTCTAGCACAGATACGCAGTATTTT,CASSSYPLSVSSTDTQYF
TRBJ2-7,TRBV15,-,16,few,TGTGCCACCAGCAGAGATCGACCGCCTAGGGGGTACGAGCAGTACTTC,CATSRDRPPRGYEQYF
TRBJ2-1,TRBV5-1,TRBD2,19,-,TGTGCGAGCAGCTTCGGACGGTGGACTAGCGGAGAGACTTACAATGAGCAGTTCTTC,CASSFGRWTSGETYNEQFF
TRBJ1-6,TRBV6-2/TRBV6-3,-,14,-,TGTGCCAGCAGGATACCGGGGAGTAATTCACCCCTCCACTTT,CASRIPGSNSPLHF
TRBJ2-2,TRBV12-3/TRBV12-4,-,15,-,TGTGCCAGCAGCCCCCGAGGGCCGGACACCGGGGAGCTGTTTTTT,CASSPRGPDTGELFF
TRBJ2-3,TRBV9,-,16,-,TGTGCCAGCAGCGTAGATGGAGGAACTAGCACAGATACGCAGTATTTT,CASSVDGGTSTDTQYF